Listed here are 4 T cell receptor beta chains from one sample, sequenced in a study of blood T cell repertoires in COVID-19. TCRdb keeps only in-frame clones here, not all; method: immunoSEQ multiplex PCR. The top ten clones hold roughly 7% of a sample with around 320,000 clones, 88% of them seen once. The sample comprised peripheral blood. All receptors derive from a woman aged 25 to 39 who had recovered from COVID-19.

This rearrangement joins TRBV3-1 (or the pseudogene TRBV3-2) to TRBJ2-2, with D perhaps matching TRBD2 (5 bases). Germline CDR1 is LGHDT and CDR2 is YNNKEL (reference sequence). V was trimmed by 4 bases and J by 3 bases, leaving 18 bases between them. The CDR3 is 17 residues long. The CDR3 DNA sequence: TGTGCCAGCAGCCGTGGGGTCCGGAGGCTAGACACCGGGGAGCTGTTTTTT. This codes for CASSRGVRRLDTGELFF.

The V gene is TRBV6-5, the J gene TRBJ1-5; tentatively, D is TRBD1 (5 bases). Germline CDR1 MNHEY, CDR2 SVGAGI. Trimming took 4 bases from V and 0 from J, leaving 13 bases between them. This CDR3 has 16 amino acids. The CDR3, as DNA: TGTGCCAGCAGTTGGGAACAAGGGGATAGCAATCAGCCCCAGCATTTT. It codes for CASSWEQGDSNQPQHF.

This clone has just one count. CDR3 residues: CASSFQGAGPDTQYF. DNA for the CDR3: TGTGCCAGCAGCTTTCAGGGGGCCGGTCCAGATACGCAGTATTTT. V is TRBV5-4 and J is TRBJ2-3, with 8 bases matching TRBD1. The CDR3 is 15 amino acids. The germline gives CDR1 SGHNT, CDR2 YYREEE (reference sequence). V dropped 2 bases and J dropped 4; count of bases not matched to a gene: 6.

CDR3 in amino acids: CASRRTSGGQETQYF. CDR3 DNA sequence: TGTGCCAGCAGAAGGACTAGCGGGGGGCAAGAGACCCAGTACTTC. The chain recombines TRBV7-9 with TRBJ2-5, with TRBD2 identical over 14 bases. Per the germline V gene, CDR1 is SEHNR and CDR2 is FQNEAQ (reference sequence). The CDR3 runs to 15 residues. V lost 6 bases, J lost 2 bases, and 2 bases stayed unmatched. The whole variable domain, remainder taken from reference TRBV7-9 and TRBJ2-5, is DTGVSQNPRHKITKRGQNVTFRCDPISEHNRLYWYRQTLGQGPEFLTYFQNEAQLEKSRLLSDRFSAERPKGSFSTLEIQRTEQGDSAMYLCASRRTSGGQETQYFGPGTRLLVL.